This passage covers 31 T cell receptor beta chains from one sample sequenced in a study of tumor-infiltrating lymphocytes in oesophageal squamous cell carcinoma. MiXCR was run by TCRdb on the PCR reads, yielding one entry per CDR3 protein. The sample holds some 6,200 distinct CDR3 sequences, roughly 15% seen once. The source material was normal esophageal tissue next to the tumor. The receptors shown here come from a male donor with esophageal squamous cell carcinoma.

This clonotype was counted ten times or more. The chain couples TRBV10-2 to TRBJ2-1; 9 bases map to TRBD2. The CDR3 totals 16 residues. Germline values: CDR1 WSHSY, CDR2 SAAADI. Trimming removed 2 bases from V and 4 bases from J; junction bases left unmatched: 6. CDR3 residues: CASSETLAGIYNEQFF. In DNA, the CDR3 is TGCGCCAGCAGTGAGACACTAGCGGGTATTTACAATGAGCAGTTCTTC.

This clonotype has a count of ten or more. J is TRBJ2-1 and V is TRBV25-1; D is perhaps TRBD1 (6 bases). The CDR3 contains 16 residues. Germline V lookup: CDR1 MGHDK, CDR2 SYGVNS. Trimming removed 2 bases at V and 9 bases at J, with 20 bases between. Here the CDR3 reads CASSELTGTKAGEQFF. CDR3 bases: TGTGCCAGCAGTGAACTGACAGGTACCAAGGCAGGTGAGCAGTTCTTC.

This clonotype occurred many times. The CDR3 here is CASSLMVRGGGLSSQTQYF. CDR3 nucleotide sequence: TGTGCCAGCAGTTTAATGGTTAGGGGGGGGGGCCTTTCATCACAGACCCAGTACTTC. The V and J genes are TRBV6-1 and TRBJ2-5; the D gene is possibly TRBD2 (7 bases). Looked up from germline, CDR1 is MNHNS and CDR2 is SASEGT. V lost 5 bases to trimming and J lost 6 bases, with 31 bases between them. The CDR3 is made up of 19 amino acids.

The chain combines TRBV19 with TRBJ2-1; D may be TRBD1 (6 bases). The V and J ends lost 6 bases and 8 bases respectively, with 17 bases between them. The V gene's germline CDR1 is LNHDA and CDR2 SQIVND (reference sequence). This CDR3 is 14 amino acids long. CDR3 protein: CASSSTGFGDEQFF. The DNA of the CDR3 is TGTGCCAGTAGCTCGACAGGATTTGGGGATGAGCAGTTCTTC.

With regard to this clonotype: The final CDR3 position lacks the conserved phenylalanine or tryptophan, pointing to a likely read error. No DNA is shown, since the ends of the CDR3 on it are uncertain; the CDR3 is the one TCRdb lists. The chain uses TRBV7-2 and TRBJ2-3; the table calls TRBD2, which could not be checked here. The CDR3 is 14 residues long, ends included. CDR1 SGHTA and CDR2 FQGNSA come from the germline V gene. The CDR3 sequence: CASSFDLAGQFFGP.

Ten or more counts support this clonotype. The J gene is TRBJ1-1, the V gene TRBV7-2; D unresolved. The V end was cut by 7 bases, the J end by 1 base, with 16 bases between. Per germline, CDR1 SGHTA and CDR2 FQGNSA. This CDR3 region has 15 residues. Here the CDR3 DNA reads TGTGCCAGCACCCTCTCACCGGTTGGGAACACTGAAGCTTTCTTT. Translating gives CASTLSPVGNTEAFF.

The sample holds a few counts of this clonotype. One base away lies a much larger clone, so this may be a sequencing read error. CDR3 sequence reads: CASSLEPAAGELYF. The CDR3 DNA reads TGCGCCAGCAGCTTGGAACCAGCGGCCGGGGAGCTGTATTTT. This chain links TRBV5-1 with TRBJ2-3, with D possibly being TRBD2 (5 bases). This CDR3 contains 14 residues. Per the germline V gene, CDR1 is SGHRS and CDR2 is YFSETQ. With 0 bases removed from V and 14 bases from J, the gap between germline ends came to 19 bases.

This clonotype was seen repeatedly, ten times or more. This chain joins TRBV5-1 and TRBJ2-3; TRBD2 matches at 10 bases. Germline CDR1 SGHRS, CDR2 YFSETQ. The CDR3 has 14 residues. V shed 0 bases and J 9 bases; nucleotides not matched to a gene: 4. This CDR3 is CASSLVNSGGTQYF. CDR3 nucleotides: TGCGCCAGCAGCTTGGTTAATAGCGGGGGGACGCAGTATTTT.

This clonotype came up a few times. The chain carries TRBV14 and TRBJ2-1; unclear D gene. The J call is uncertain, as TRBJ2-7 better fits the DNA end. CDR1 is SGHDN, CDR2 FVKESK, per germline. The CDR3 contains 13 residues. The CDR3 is CASSQTTVGEQYF. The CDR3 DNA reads TGTGCCAGCAGCCAGACGACGGTCGGGGAGCAGTACTTC.

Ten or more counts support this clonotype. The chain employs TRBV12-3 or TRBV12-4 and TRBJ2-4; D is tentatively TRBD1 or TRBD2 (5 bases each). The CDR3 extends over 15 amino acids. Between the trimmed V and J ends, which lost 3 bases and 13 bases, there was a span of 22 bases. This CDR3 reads CASSLSRGHAVEQYF. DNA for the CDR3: TGTGCCAGCAGTTTGAGTCGGGGCCACGCCGTTGAGCAGTACTTC.

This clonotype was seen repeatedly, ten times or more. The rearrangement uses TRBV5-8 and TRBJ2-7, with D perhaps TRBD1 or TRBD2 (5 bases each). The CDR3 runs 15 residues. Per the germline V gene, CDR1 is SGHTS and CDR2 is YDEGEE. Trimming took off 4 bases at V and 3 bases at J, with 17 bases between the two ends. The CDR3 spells CASSPRGGQLYEQYF. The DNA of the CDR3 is TGTGCCAGCAGCCCCCGTGGGGGTCAACTCTACGAGCAGTACTTC. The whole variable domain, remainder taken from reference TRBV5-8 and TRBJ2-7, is EAGVTQSPTHLIKTRGQQATLRCSPISGHTSVYWYQQALGLGLQFLLWYDEGEERNRGNFPPRFSGRQFPNYSSELNVNALELEDSALYLCASSPRGGQLYEQYFGPGTRLTVT.

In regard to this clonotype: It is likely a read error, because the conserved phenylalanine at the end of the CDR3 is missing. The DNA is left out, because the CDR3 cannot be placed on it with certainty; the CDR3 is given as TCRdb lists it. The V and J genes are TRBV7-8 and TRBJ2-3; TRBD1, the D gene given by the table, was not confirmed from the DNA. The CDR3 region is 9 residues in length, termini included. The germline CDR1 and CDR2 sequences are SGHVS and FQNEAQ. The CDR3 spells CASTSTTGS.

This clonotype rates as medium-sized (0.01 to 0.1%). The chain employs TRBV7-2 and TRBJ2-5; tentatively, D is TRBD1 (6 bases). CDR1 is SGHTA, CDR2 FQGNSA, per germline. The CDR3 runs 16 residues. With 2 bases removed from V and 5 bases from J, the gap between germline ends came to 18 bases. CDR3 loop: CASSLNSRGVGETQYF. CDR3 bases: TGTGCCAGCAGCTTAAATTCCAGGGGAGTAGGGGAGACCCAGTACTTC.

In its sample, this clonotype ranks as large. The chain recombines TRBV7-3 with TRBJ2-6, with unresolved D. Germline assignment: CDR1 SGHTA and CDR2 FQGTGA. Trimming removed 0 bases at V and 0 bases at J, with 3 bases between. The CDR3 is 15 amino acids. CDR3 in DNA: TGTGCCAGCAGCTTAACACTCTCTGGGGCCAACGTCCTGACTTTC. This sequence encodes CASSLTLSGANVLTF.

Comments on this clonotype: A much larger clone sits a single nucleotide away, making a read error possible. The CDR3 protein is CASSESGAYEQFF. The CDR3 bases are TGTGCCAGCAGTGAGTCAGGGGCCTACGAGCAGTTCTTC. The chain uses TRBV6-1 and TRBJ2-5; D might be TRBD1 (6 bases). Matching the DNA end better, TRBJ2-1 makes the J call doubtful. The V gene's germline CDR1 is MNHNS and CDR2 SASEGT. The CDR3 contains 13 residues.

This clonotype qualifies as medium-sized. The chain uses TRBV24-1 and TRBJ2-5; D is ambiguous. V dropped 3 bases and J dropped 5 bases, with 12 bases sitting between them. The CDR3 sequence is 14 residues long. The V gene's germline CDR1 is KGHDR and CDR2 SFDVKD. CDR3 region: CATSDIDTVETQYF. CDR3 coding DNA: TGTGCCACCAGTGATATCGACACCGTTGAGACCCAGTACTTC.

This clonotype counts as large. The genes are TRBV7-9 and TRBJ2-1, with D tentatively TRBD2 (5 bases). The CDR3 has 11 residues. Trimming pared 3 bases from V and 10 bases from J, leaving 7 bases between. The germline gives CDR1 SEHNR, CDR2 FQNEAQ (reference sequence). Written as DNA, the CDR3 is TGTGCCAGCAGCTTCCGGGAAGAGCAGTTCTTC. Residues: CASSFREEQFF.

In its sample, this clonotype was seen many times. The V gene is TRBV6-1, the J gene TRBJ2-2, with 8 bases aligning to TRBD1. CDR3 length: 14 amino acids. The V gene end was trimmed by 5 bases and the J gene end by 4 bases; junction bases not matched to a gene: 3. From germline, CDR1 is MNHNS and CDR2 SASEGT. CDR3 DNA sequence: TGTGCCAGCAGTTCGACAGGGGCCACCGGGGAGCTGTTTTTT. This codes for CASSSTGATGELFF.

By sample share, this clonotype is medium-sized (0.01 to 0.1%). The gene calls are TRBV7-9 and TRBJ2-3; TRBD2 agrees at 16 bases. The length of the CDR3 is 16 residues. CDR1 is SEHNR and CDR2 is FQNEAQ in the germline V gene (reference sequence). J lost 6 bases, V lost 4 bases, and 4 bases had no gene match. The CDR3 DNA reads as TGTGCCAGCAGCTCGGGACTAGCGGGGGGGCGGGATACGCAGTATTTT. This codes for CASSSGLAGGRDTQYF.

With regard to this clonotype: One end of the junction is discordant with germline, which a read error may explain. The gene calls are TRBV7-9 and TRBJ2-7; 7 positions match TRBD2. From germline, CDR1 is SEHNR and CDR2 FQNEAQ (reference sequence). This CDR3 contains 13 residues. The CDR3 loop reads CASSSGATGELYF. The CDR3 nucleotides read TGTGCCAGCAGCAGCGGGGCCACCGGGGAGCTGTACTTC.

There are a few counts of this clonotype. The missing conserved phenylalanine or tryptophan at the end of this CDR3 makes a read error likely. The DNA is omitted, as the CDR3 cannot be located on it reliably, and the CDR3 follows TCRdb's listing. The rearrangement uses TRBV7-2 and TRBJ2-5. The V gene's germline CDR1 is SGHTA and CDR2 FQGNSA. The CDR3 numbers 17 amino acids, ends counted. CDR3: CASSLGVQTSYGYTFGS.

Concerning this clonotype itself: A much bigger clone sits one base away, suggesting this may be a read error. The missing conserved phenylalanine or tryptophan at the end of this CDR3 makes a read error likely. The CDR3 here is CASSLGTYTGEGYTL. The CDR3 DNA sequence: TGTGCCAGCAGCTTAGGCACCTACACCGGCGAGGGCTACACCCTC. The rearrangement joins TRBV11-2 to TRBJ1-2; D is unclear. CDR3 length: 15 residues. Germline CDR1 and CDR2: SGHAT and FQNNGV. Trimming left V 1 base short and J 8 bases short, with 17 bases between.

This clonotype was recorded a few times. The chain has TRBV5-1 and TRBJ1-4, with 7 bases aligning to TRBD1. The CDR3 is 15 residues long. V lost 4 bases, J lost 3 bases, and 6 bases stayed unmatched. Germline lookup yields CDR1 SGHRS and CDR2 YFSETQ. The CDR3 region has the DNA TGCGCCAGCAGCCGCGGGACAGTGGCTAATGAAAAACTGTTTTTT. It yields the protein CASSRGTVANEKLFF.

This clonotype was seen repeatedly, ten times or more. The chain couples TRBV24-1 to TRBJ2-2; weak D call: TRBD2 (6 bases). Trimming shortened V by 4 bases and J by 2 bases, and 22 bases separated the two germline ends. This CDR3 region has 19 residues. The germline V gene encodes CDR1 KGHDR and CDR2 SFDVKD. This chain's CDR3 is CATSERWDGMGTNTGELFF. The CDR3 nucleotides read TGTGCCACCAGTGAAAGATGGGACGGTATGGGGACTAACACCGGGGAGCTGTTTTTT.

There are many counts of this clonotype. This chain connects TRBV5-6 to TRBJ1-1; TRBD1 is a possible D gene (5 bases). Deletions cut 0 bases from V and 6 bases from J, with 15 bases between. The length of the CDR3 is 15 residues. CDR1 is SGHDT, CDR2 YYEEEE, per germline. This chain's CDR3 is CASSLASRGRPEAFF. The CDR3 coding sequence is TGTGCCAGCAGCTTGGCCTCGAGGGGACGCCCTGAAGCTTTCTTT. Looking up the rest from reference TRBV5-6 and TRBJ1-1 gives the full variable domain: DAGVTQSPTHLIKTRGQQVTLRCSPKSGHDTVSWYQQALGQGPQFIFQYYEEEERQRGNFPDRFSGHQFPNYSSELNVNALLLGDSALYLCASSLASRGRPEAFFGQGTRLTVV.

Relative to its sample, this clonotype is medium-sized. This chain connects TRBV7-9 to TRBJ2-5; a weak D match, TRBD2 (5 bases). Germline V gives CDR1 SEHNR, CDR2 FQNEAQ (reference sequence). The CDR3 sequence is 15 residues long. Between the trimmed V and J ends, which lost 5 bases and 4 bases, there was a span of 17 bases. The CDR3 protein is CASSRPGGLGETQYF. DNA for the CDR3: TGTGCCAGCAGCCGGCCCGGAGGTCTCGGAGAGACCCAGTACTTC.

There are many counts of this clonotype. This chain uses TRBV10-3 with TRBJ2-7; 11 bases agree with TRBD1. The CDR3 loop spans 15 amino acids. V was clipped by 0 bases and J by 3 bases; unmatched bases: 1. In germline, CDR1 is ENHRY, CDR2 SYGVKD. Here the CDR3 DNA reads TGTGCCATCAGTGAGTCGGGGACAGGGGGCTACGAGCAGTACTTC. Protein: CAISESGTGGYEQYF.

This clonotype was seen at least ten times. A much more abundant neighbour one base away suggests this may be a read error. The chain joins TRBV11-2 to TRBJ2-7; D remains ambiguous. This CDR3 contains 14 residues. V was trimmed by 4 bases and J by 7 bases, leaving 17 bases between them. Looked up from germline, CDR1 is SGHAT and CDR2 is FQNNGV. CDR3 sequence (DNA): TGTGCCAGCAGCTCCGGAGCTGGGTACAATGAGCAGTACTTC. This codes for CASSSGAGYNEQYF.

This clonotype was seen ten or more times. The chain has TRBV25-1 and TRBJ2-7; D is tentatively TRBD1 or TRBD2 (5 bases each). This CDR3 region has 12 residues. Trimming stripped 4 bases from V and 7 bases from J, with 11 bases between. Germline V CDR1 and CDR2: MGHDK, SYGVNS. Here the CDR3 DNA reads TGTGCCAGCAGTGTCGGGGCCGGGGAGCAGTACTTC. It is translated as CASSVGAGEQYF.

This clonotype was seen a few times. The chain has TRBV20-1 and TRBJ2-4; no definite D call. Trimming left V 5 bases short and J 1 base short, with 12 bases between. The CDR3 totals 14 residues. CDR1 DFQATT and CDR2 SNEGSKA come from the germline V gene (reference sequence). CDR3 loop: CSAGMGWAKNIQYF. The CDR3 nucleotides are TGCAGTGCTGGCATGGGATGGGCCAAAAACATTCAGTACTTC.

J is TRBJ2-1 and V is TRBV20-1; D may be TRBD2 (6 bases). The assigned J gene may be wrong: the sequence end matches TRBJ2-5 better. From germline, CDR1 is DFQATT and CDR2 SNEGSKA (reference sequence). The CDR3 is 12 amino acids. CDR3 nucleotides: TGCAGTGCTAGGCCTAGCGCAGAGACCCAGTACTTC. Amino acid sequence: CSARPSAETQYF.